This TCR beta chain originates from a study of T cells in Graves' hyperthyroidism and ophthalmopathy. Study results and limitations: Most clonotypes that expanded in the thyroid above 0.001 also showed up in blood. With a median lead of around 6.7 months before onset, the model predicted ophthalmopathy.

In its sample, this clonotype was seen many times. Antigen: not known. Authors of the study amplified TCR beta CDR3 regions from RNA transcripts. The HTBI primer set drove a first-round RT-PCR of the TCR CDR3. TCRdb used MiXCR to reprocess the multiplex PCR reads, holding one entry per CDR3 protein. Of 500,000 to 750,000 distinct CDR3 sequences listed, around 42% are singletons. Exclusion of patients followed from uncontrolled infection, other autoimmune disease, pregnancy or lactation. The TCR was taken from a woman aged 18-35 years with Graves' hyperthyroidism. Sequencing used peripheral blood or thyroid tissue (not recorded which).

The CDR3: CAISKDTEAFF. The CDR3 DNA is TGTGCCATCAGTAAGGACACTGAAGCTTTCTTT. V and J are TRBV10-3 and TRBJ1-1; no clear D gene. Trimming stripped 5 bases from V and 3 bases from J, with 4 bases between. The CDR3 has 11 residues. Germline V lookup: CDR1 ENHRY, CDR2 SYGVKD.